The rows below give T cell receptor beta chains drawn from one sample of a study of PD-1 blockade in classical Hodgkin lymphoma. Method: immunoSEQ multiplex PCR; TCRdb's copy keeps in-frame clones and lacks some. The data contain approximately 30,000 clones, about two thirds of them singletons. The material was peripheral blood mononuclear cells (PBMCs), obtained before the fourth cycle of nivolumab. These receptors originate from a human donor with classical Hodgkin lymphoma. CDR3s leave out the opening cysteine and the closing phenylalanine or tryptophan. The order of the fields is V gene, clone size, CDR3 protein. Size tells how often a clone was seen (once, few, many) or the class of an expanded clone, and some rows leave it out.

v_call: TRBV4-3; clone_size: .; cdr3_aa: ASSQPQREGPGEQF
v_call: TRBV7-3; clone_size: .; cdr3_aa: ASSQKTSGGKFTDTQY
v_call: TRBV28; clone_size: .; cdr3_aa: ASKDGAGAQY
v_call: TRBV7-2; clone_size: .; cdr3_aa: ASSRTGWGSNEKLF
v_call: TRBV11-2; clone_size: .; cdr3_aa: ASSDRDGGLDTQY
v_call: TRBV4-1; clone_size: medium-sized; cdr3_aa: ASSYNTEGYGYT
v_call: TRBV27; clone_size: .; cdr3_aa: ASSFQADKAYEQY
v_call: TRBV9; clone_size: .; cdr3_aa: ASSVTWGERGYGNTIY
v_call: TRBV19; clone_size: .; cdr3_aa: ASSRDSSNYEQY
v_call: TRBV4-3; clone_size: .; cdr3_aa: ASSPSLTYEQY
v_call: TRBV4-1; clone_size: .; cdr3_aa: ASSRTGGMNTEAF
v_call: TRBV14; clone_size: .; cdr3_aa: ASSSLIGSGFAYEQY
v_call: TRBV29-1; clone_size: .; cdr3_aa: SVEDRGVKRGVGVPGYT
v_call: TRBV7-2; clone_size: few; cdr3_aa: ASSSGRSGAF
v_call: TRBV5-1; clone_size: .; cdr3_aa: ASSRTATYEQY
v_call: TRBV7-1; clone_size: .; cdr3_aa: ASRVGGGDTQY
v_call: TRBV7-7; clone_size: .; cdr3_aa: ASSRGIADTIY
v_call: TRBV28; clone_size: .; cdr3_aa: ASKRAGTDTQY
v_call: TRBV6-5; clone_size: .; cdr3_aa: ASSYPRAGETQY
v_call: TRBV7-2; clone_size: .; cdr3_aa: ASSLEALDAGNTIY
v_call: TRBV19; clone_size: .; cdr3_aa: ASSMGTRPNTEAF
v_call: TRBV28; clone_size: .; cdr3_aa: ASRRPGTEGGYT
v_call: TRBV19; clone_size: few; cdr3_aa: ASSSGALQETQY
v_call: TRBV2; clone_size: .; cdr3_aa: ASSADWGTTNEKLF
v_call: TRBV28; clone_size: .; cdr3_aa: ASSPPGRTSGVRHTDTQY
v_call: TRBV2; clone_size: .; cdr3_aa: ASAPGLAGQEAQY
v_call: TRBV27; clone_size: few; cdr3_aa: ASSLSAGRPQH
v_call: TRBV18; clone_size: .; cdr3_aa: ASSPSRTSGYRGEQY
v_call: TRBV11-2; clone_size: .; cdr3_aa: ASSPRGGKGDNYGYT
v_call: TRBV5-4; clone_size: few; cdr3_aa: ASRHDTANEAF
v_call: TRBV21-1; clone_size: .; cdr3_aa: ASKRETRAPPGETQY
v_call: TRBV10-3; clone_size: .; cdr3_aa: AISEGQGAGYT
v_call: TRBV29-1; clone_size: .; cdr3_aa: SGQKGTGPEKLF
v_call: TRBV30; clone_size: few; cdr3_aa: AWGRTGGGQETQY
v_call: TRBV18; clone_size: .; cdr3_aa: ASSPIQGGETQY
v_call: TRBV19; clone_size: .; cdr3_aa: ASSIGISGRAKGAKNIQY
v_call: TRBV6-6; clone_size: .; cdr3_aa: ASSYEVGLTEAF
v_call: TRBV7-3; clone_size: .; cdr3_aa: ASSSGASYNEQF
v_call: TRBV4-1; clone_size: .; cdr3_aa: ASSQYARQGAESPLH
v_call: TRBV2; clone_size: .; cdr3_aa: ASKRQASSGANVLT
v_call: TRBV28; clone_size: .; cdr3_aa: ASSIVISGGARDTQY
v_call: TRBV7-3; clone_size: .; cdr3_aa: ASSFRTGGIRSGANVLT
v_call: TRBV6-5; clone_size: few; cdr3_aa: ATTDGTGFR
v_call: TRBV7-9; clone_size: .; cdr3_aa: ASSLKEGADYYGYT
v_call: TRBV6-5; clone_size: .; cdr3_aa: ASSYPSGEQY